Below, 9 T cell receptor beta chains from the same sample are listed, as sequenced in a study of CD8+CD57+ T cells in acquired aplastic anemia. The sequenced patients had an expansion of CD8+CD57+ cells seen by flow cytometry. The template for TCR beta VDJ and CDR3 sequence profiling was genomic DNA. TCRdb re-called the reads through MiXCR, storing one row per CDR3 protein. Here the sample spans more than 150,000 distinct CDR3 sequences, approximately 48% being singletons. Source material: sorted CD4+, CD8+, or CD8+CD57+ T cells (not recorded which) from PBMCs. These receptors all stem from a human donor with aplastic anemia.

The chain carries TRBV10-1 and TRBJ2-1; 12 nucleotides agree with TRBD2. Trimming removed 10 bases from V and 7 bases from J; junction bases left unmatched: 5. Germline values: CDR1 WNHNN, CDR2 SYGVQD (reference sequence). The CDR3 is made up of 13 amino acids. In DNA, the CDR3 is TGCGCCACCCTAGCGGGAGGGTGGAATGAGCAGTTCTTC. Translating it yields CATLAGGWNEQFF.

At least ten counts were recorded for this clonotype. V gene TRBV24-1 combines with J gene TRBJ2-1, with TRBD1 matching 8 bases. Unmatched junction bases numbered 6, after V lost 4 bases and J lost 5 bases. The CDR3 consists of 15 residues. The germline V gene encodes CDR1 KGHDR and CDR2 SFDVKD. Here the CDR3 reads CATSESGQGNNEQFF. The DNA for the CDR3 is TGTGCCACCAGTGAATCCGGACAGGGTAACAATGAGCAGTTCTTC.

Comments on this clonotype: At one end the junction does not follow the germline gene, possibly because of a read error. The chain combines TRBV7-3 with TRBJ2-3; no clear D. Per germline, CDR1 SGHTA and CDR2 FQGTGA. The CDR3 runs to 9 residues. As DNA, the CDR3 is TGTGCCAGCAGCCGAGAGCCGGGTTTT. The encoded protein is CASSREPGF.

The chain uses TRBV7-9 and TRBJ2-7, with TRBD2 identical over 12 bases. The CDR3 length is 15 residues. Looked up from germline, CDR1 is SEHNR and CDR2 is FQNEAQ (reference sequence). Losses at the gene ends were 2 bases for V and 6 bases for J; bases not matched to a gene: 5. The CDR3: CASSLSTSGGFEQYF. Written as DNA, the CDR3 is TGTGCCAGCAGCTTATCGACTAGCGGGGGTTTCGAGCAGTACTTC. Full variable domain (outside the CDR3, taken from reference TRBV7-9 and TRBJ2-7): DTGVSQNPRHKITKRGQNVTFRCDPISEHNRLYWYRQTLGQGPEFLTYFQNEAQLEKSRLLSDRFSAERPKGSFSTLEIQRTEQGDSAMYLCASSLSTSGGFEQYFGPGTRLTVT.

This clonotype was counted between two and nine times. The chain is built from TRBV24-1 and TRBJ2-3; tentatively, D is TRBD2 (5 bases). The CDR3 is 13 amino acids. CDR1 is KGHDR and CDR2 is SFDVKD in the germline V gene. Trimming shortened V by 6 bases and J by 3 bases, and 9 bases separated the two germline ends. This CDR3 is CATSRRRTDTQYF. The CDR3 DNA reads TGTGCCACCAGTAGGAGGCGTACAGATACGCAGTATTTT.

Concerning this clonotype: Given a much more abundant clone one base away, this may be a read error. V gene TRBV6-1 combines with J gene TRBJ2-5; D uncertain. V lost 7 bases to trimming and J lost 0 bases, with 15 bases between them. The CDR3 covers 15 residues. Germline CDR1 is MNHNS and CDR2 is SASEGT. The CDR3 loop reads CASKSERQDQETQYF. The DNA for the CDR3 is TGTGCCAGCAAGTCCGAACGGCAGGACCAAGAGACCCAGTACTTC.

The chain links TRBV20-1 to TRBJ1-2, with 9 nucleotides matching TRBD1. CDR1 and CDR2 from the germline V gene are DFQATT and SNEGSKA (reference sequence). The CDR3 spans 14 residues. Losses at the gene ends were 1 base for V and 8 bases for J; bases not matched to a gene: 8. CDR3 nucleotide sequence: TGCAGTGCTAGAGGGACAGGGGAGGAAGAGGGCTACACCTTC. Protein sequence: CSARGTGEEEGYTF.

The V and J genes are TRBV5-1 and TRBJ1-4, with 10 nucleotides matching TRBD1. The CDR3 length is 15 residues. CDR1 is SGHRS, CDR2 YFSETQ, per germline. The V gene end was trimmed by 3 bases and the J gene end by 6 bases; junction bases not matched to a gene: 5. The CDR3, as DNA: TGCGCCAGCAGCTGGGGGGACAGGGGAGATGAAAAACTGTTTTTT. It translates to CASSWGDRGDEKLFF.

This clonotype was picked up many times. The chain carries TRBV7-2 and TRBJ2-5; 8 positions match TRBD1. Losses at the gene ends were 4 bases for V and 1 base for J; bases not matched to a gene: 5. The CDR3 consists of 15 residues. Germline CDR1 SGHTA, CDR2 FQGNSA. CDR3 DNA sequence: TGTGCCAGCAGCTGGGGAACAGGGGGCCAAGAGACCCAGTACTTC. It is translated as CASSWGTGGQETQYF.